The 32 T cell receptor beta chains below all came from one sample that was sequenced in a study of identical twins. TCRdb re-analysed the 5' RACE reads in MiXCR, keeping a single row per CDR3 protein. The repertoire holds around 1.7 million distinct CDR3 sequences, 32% seen once, with around 0.3% in the top ten. The sequenced material came from cord blood. The receptors were sampled from a newborn girl in good health.

The chain carries TRBV20-1 and TRBJ2-7, with TRBD2 identical over 7 bases. The trim removed 2 bases at V and 0 bases at J, leaving 4 bases unmatched. Germline CDR1 is DFQATT and CDR2 is SNEGSKA (reference sequence). This CDR3 has 14 residues. This chain's CDR3 is CSARNGGSSYEQYF. The CDR3 nucleotides read TGCAGTGCTAGAAATGGCGGGAGCTCCTACGAGCAGTACTTC.

This clonotype appeared many times. The chain joins TRBV29-1 to TRBJ2-1; 7 bases line up with TRBD2. This CDR3 contains 13 residues. Per germline, CDR1 SQVTM and CDR2 ANQGSEA. Written as DNA, the CDR3 is TGCACCGGGAGGCTAGCGGACTACAATGAGCAGTTCTTC. Encoded protein: CTGRLADYNEQFF.

At least ten counts were recorded for this clonotype. V is TRBV6-1 and J is TRBJ1-2; a weak D match, TRBD1 (5 bases). CDR1 is MNHNS, CDR2 SASEGT, per germline. The V gene lost 6 bases and the J gene lost 2 bases, with 16 bases spanning the gap. This CDR3 spans 15 amino acids. The CDR3 reads CASSTIPGLNYGYTF. CDR3 DNA: TGTGCCAGCAGCACTATTCCGGGACTGAACTATGGCTACACCTTC.

CDR3 nucleotide sequence: TGTGCCAGCAGCCAAGAAGGACTAGCGATATCTTACGAGCAGTACTTC. Translation: CASSQEGLAISYEQYF. The rearrangement uses TRBV4-2 and TRBJ2-7, with 9 bases that match TRBD2. Per germline, CDR1 LGHNA and CDR2 YNFKEQ. With V trimmed by 0 bases and J by 4 bases, 7 bases remained unmatched. The CDR3 is made up of 16 amino acids.

This chain connects TRBV18 to TRBJ2-1; TRBD2 agrees at 10 bases. The V gene's germline CDR1 is KGHSH and CDR2 LQKENI. The CDR3 length is 18 residues. J was trimmed by 0 bases and V by 5 bases; bases with no gene match: 10. As DNA, the CDR3 is TGTGCCAGCTCATCTACCGGGACTAGCGTTAGCTCCTACAATGAGCAGTTCTTC. It encodes CASSSTGTSVSSYNEQFF.

The rearrangement links TRBV20-1 to TRBJ1-2; D ambiguous. Per germline, CDR1 DFQATT and CDR2 SNEGSKA (reference sequence). CDR3 length: 15 amino acids. V was clipped by 0 bases and J by 7 bases, with 18 bases between them. CDR3: CSARDPYGGGSGYTF. The CDR3 region has the DNA TGCAGTGCTAGAGATCCCTACGGCGGAGGGAGTGGCTACACCTTC.

This clonotype turned up a few times. The chain couples TRBV28 to TRBJ1-1; tentatively, D is TRBD1 (6 bases). CDR3 length: 13 amino acids. Germline V lookup: CDR1 MDHEN, CDR2 SYDVKM. Trimming stripped 0 bases from V and 4 bases from J, with 6 bases between. CDR3 sequence: CASSLWDSTEAFF. CDR3 coding DNA: TGTGCCAGCAGTTTATGGGACAGCACTGAAGCTTTCTTT.

This clonotype was seen a handful of times. The V and J genes are TRBV7-2 and TRBJ2-3, with TRBD1 as a possible D gene (5 bases). The CDR3 contains 17 residues. The ends were cut back, 4 bases at V and 2 bases at J, with 19 bases in the middle. The V gene's germline CDR1 is SGHTA and CDR2 FQGNSA. The CDR3 region has the DNA TGTGCCAGCAGCTCCGGGCCTGTGTGGACAAACACAGATACGCAGTATTTT. Translation gives CASSSGPVWTNTDTQYF.

The sample holds a few counts of this clonotype. V is TRBV6-2 or TRBV6-3 and J is TRBJ2-7; no clear D. The V gene lost 6 bases and the J gene lost 3 bases, with 18 bases spanning the gap. The CDR3 is 15 residues long. Germline V lookup: CDR1 MNHEY, CDR2 SVGEGT. The CDR3 reads CASSGKPLGGYEQYF. As DNA, the CDR3 is TGTGCCAGCAGCGGAAAACCCTTAGGCGGCTACGAGCAGTACTTC.

V is TRBV3-1 and J is TRBJ2-7; 8 bases are a match to TRBD2. V shed 1 base, J shed 1 base, and the junction held 3 bases outside the gene matches. The CDR3 consists of 15 residues. In germline, CDR1 is LGHDT, CDR2 YNNKEL (reference sequence). The CDR3 loop is CASSQGRGVSYEQYF. The DNA for the CDR3 is TGTGCCAGCAGCCAAGGGCGGGGGGTATCCTACGAGCAGTACTTC.

The V and J genes are TRBV5-1 and TRBJ2-7; 14 bases line up with TRBD2. The CDR3 has 17 residues. Per the germline V gene, CDR1 is SGHRS and CDR2 is YFSETQ. The ends lost 0 bases at V and 4 bases at J; junction bases unmatched: 6. CDR3 residues: CASSLAGLAGGGYEQYF. The CDR3 coding sequence is TGCGCCAGCAGCTTGGCCGGACTAGCGGGAGGTGGGTACGAGCAGTACTTC.

The J gene is TRBJ2-1, the V gene TRBV14, with a weak D call TRBD2 (5 bases). The end of the DNA fits TRBJ2-7 better, so the J call may be wrong. Germline V gene data show CDR1 as SGHDN and CDR2 as FVKESK. CDR3 size: 14 residues. For the CDR3, the DNA is TGTGCCAGCAGCCTTGTTGGAGGTTGGGATGAGCAGTACTTC. Amino acids: CASSLVGGWDEQYF.

This clonotype occurred a few times. This chain uses TRBV24-1 with TRBJ2-6; perhaps TRBD2 as D (5 bases). Germline assignment: CDR1 KGHDR and CDR2 SFDVKD. The V end lost 3 bases, the J end lost 4 bases, and 6 bases lay between the germline ends. The CDR3 is made up of 14 amino acids. The CDR3 DNA reads as TGTGCCACCAGTGATACGGGGGGGGCCAACGTCCTGACTTTC. Protein sequence: CATSDTGGANVLTF.

As for this clonotype: Possible read error: a much larger clone is one base away. The chain links TRBV7-2 to TRBJ2-1; no firm D call. Germline loops: CDR1 SGHTA, CDR2 FQGNSA. V lost 3 bases, J lost 6 bases, and 6 bases lay in between. There are 12 residues in the CDR3. This chain's CDR3 is CASSFACNEQFF. CDR3 sequence (DNA): TGTGCCAGCAGCTTCGCCTGCAATGAGCAGTTCTTC.

The rearrangement uses TRBV4-1 and TRBJ1-4, with D hard to call. Trimming removed 1 base at V and 6 bases at J, with 6 bases between. This CDR3 is built from 13 residues. Germline V gives CDR1 MGHRA, CDR2 YSYEKL. CDR3 DNA: TGCGCCAGCAGCCAAGTCCCGTATGAAAAACTGTTTTTT. Translated, it gives CASSQVPYEKLFF.

This sequence joins TRBV12-3 or TRBV12-4 and TRBJ2-7; 10 positions match TRBD1. J lost 4 bases, V lost 6 bases, and 6 bases had no gene match. CDR3 length: 14 residues. CDR3 sequence (DNA): TGTGCCAGCAGGGGACAGGGGAATGGATACGAGCAGTACTTC. Amino acids: CASRGQGNGYEQYF.

The CDR3 is CASGTEYSNQPQHF. CDR3 bases: TGTGCCAGCGGGACCGAGTATAGCAATCAGCCCCAGCATTTT. The chain uses TRBV19 and TRBJ1-5, with D possibly matching TRBD1 (5 bases). V lost 9 bases to trimming and J lost 0 bases, with 12 bases between them. The germline V gene encodes CDR1 LNHDA and CDR2 SQIVND (reference sequence). This CDR3 has 14 residues.

The rearrangement joins TRBV11-3 to TRBJ2-5, with D hard to call. The CDR3 is 13 amino acids. V was cut by 0 bases and J by 6 bases, with 8 bases left in between. The V gene's germline CDR1 is SGHNT and CDR2 YENEEA. The CDR3 nucleotides read TGTGCCAGCAGCTTAGATGCGGCCCAGACCCAGTACTTC. Its protein is CASSLDAAQTQYF.

Concerning this clonotype: At one boundary the junction diverges from the germline segment, which might be a read error. V and J are TRBV20-1 and TRBJ1-2, with a possible D match to TRBD1 (5 bases). Looked up from germline, CDR1 is DFQATT and CDR2 is SNEGSKA (reference sequence). This CDR3 spans 12 amino acids. CDR3 coding DNA: TGCAGTTCTAGTCAGAGGGACGGTGGCTACACCTTC. This encodes CSSSQRDGGYTF.

This chain links TRBV29-1 with TRBJ2-1, with a weak D call TRBD1 (5 bases). The CDR3 is 15 residues long. V dropped 4 bases and J dropped 12 bases, with 25 bases sitting between them. Germline CDR1 is SQVTM and CDR2 is ANQGSEA. The CDR3 nucleotides are TGCAGCGTTGTAAGGTTCGGCAGGGTTATGGATGTGCAGTTCTTC. This sequence encodes CSVVRFGRVMDVQFF.

This chain connects TRBV7-2 to TRBJ2-1; TRBD2 matches at 13 bases. V trimming: 5 bases; J trimming: 8 bases; junction bases outside the gene matches: 9. The CDR3 is 16 residues long. Germline V gene sequence: CDR1 SGHTA, CDR2 FQGNSA. As DNA, the CDR3 is TGTGCCAGCAGCGCTTCCGGGACTAGCGGGGCCTATGAGCAGTTCTTC. It is translated as CASSASGTSGAYEQFF. Full variable domain (rest looked up from reference TRBV7-2 and TRBJ2-1): GAGVSQSPSNKVTEKGKDVELRCDPISGHTALYWYRQSLGQGLEFLIYFQGNSAPDKSGLPSDRFSAERTGGSVSTLTIQRTQQEDSAVYLCASSASGTSGAYEQFFGPGTRLTVL.

CDR3 loop: CSASRGAEAFF. The CDR3 nucleotides read TGCAGTGCTAGTAGGGGGGCTGAAGCTTTCTTT. The J gene is TRBJ1-1, the V gene TRBV20-1; D may be TRBD1 (6 bases). Germline V lookup: CDR1 DFQATT, CDR2 SNEGSKA (reference sequence). The V end was cut by 3 bases, the J end by 6 bases, with 8 bases between. CDR3 length equals 11 residues.

This clonotype was seen a single time. A much larger clone lies one base from this, so it may be a read error. This chain links TRBV5-1 with TRBJ2-5, with 9 bases identical to TRBD2. Germline V CDR1 and CDR2: SGHRS, YFSETQ. The V gene end was trimmed by 0 bases and the J gene end by 11 bases; junction bases not matched to a gene: 11. The CDR3 is 15 residues long. CDR3 amino acids: CASSLGSGGVDEQYF. In nucleotides, the CDR3 is TGCGCCAGCAGCTTGGGTAGCGGGGGTGTGGATGAGCAGTACTTC.

In its sample, this clonotype was seen a few times. The gene calls are TRBV28 and TRBJ2-4; D may be TRBD2 (5 bases). Matching the DNA end better, TRBJ2-7 makes the J call doubtful. Germline V gives CDR1 MDHEN, CDR2 SYDVKM. This CDR3 has 15 residues. Here the CDR3 reads CASKGSLGSTYEQYF. CDR3 DNA: TGTGCCAGCAAAGGGAGTCTCGGATCCACCTACGAGCAGTACTTC.

The chain joins TRBV25-1 to TRBJ2-7; tentatively, D is TRBD2 (6 bases). The CDR3 covers 15 residues. V was trimmed by 5 bases and J by 7 bases, leaving 21 bases between them. CDR1 and CDR2 (germline): MGHDK, SYGVNS. The CDR3 loop is CASSPTRPLYNEQYF. The DNA for the CDR3 is TGTGCCAGCAGTCCGACTAGACCCCTCTACAATGAGCAGTACTTC.

This clonotype was found many times. The chain employs TRBV10-3 and TRBJ2-1, with a weak D call TRBD2 (6 bases). The V end lost 7 bases, the J end lost 8 bases, and 15 bases lay between the germline ends. The CDR3 loop spans 13 amino acids. Per germline, CDR1 ENHRY and CDR2 SYGVKD. The CDR3 sequence is CAINLHWGDEQFF. As DNA, the CDR3 is TGTGCCATCAACTTACATTGGGGGGATGAGCAGTTCTTC.

The table lists this clonotype with a few counts. The chain has TRBV7-2 and TRBJ1-5; perhaps TRBD1 as D (6 bases). V shed 4 bases and J shed 1 base, with 17 bases lying between them. This CDR3 comprises 17 residues. Germline loops: CDR1 SGHTA, CDR2 FQGNSA. The CDR3 DNA is TGTGCCAGCAGCTGGGGAGGGGGGGCCGGCAGCAATCAGCCCCAGCATTTT. This sequence encodes CASSWGGGAGSNQPQHF.

This clonotype occurred a few times. V and J are TRBV10-2 and TRBJ2-5; no definite D call. V was shortened by 3 bases and J by 5 bases, with 16 bases between the two germline ends. Germline CDR1 reads WSHSY; CDR2 reads SAAADI. The CDR3 is made up of 15 amino acids. The DNA of the CDR3 is TGCGCCAGCAGTGACCCGTTCCCATGGCGGGAGACCCAGTACTTC. Its translation: CASSDPFPWRETQYF.

The chain employs TRBV7-8 and TRBJ2-7; D uncertain. The CDR3 loop spans 15 amino acids. V gave up 1 base and J gave up 1 base, with 11 bases separating them. CDR1 is SGHVS, CDR2 FQNEAQ, per germline. This chain's CDR3 is CASSLDLTVSYEQYF. The CDR3 region has the DNA TGTGCCAGCAGCTTAGACCTGACGGTTTCCTACGAGCAGTACTTC.

With regard to this clonotype: Being one base from a much bigger clone, this may be a read error. The rearrangement uses TRBV29-1 and TRBJ2-1; no definite D call. The end of the DNA fits TRBJ2-7 better, so the J call may be wrong. Germline V gene data show CDR1 as SQVTM and CDR2 as ANQGSEA. The CDR3 length is 13 residues. The CDR3 sequence is CSVKRSSYNEQYF. The CDR3 DNA reads TGCAGCGTAAAACGGAGCTCCTACAATGAGCAGTACTTC.

This clonotype was counted between two and nine times. The chain carries TRBV20-1 and TRBJ1-1; D remains ambiguous. Per the germline V gene, CDR1 is DFQATT and CDR2 is SNEGSKA (reference sequence). V was cut by 5 bases and J by 2 bases, with 18 bases left in between. The CDR3 totals 15 residues. The CDR3 nucleotides are TGCAGTGCTCCACAGTGGATCGCGGCCAACACTGAAGCTTTCTTT. It is translated as CSAPQWIAANTEAFF.

J is TRBJ1-1 and V is TRBV5-1; D may be TRBD1 (5 bases). The ends were cut back, 5 bases at V and 5 bases at J, with 19 bases in the middle. The CDR3 sequence is 15 residues long. Looked up from germline, CDR1 is SGHRS and CDR2 is YFSETQ. CDR3 nucleotides: TGCGCCAGCAGTTCCGTGTCCGGGGGGGATACTGAAGCTTTCTTT. Translating it yields CASSSVSGGDTEAFF. Complete variable domain (other parts from reference TRBV5-1 and TRBJ1-1): KAGVTQTPRYLIKTRGQQVTLSCSPISGHRSVSWYQQTPGQGLQFLFEYFSETQRNKGNFPGRFSGRQFSNSRSEMNVSTLELGDSALYLCASSSVSGGDTEAFFGQGTRLTVV.